This T cell receptor beta chain derives from a study of CD8+ T cells in alopecia areata. Treatment: oral pan-JAK inhibitor, 5-10 mg twice daily. Alopecia areata patients provided lesional scalp punch biopsies and peripheral blood, both collected for the study. RNA, once extracted, was reverse transcribed into cDNA for use as the sequencing template. Sequencing was performed with immunoSEQ multiplex PCR; in TCRdb, only in-frame clones are kept and a portion is missing. This sample has approximately 210,000 clones, with more than 55% found just once. The V end lost 0 bases, the J end lost 5 bases, and 7 bases lay between the germline ends. The CDR3 has 13 residues. CDR1 LGHNA and CDR2 YSLEER come from the germline V gene.

This specimen was CD4+ T cells sorted from blood, taken around week 50, from a patient treated with tofacitinib. The receptor's source is a human donor with alopecia areata. This rearrangement joins TRBV4-3 to TRBJ1-2; D call uncertain. CDR3 residues: CASSQDLGYGYTF. DNA for the CDR3: TGCGCCAGCAGCCAAGATTTAGGGTATGGCTACACCTTC.